This TCR beta chain was sequenced in a study of T cells after yellow fever vaccination. General observations from the study: Peaking on day 5 versus 15, the secondary response was faster but weaker. Among primary-vaccination clones, most reappeared after the booster, at about 95% for CD4 and about 90% for CD8. Any FACS-sorted repertoire could hold abundant clonotypes that contaminate it from the bulk population.

The CDR3 length is 18 residues. Germline lookup yields CDR1 SGHKS and CDR2 YYEKEE (reference sequence). The ends were cut back, 4 bases at V and 4 bases at J, with 27 bases in the middle. Remarks on this clonotype: Its specificity is unknown.

TCRdb passed the 5' RACE reads through MiXCR, listing each CDR3 protein once. The sample lists about 310,000 distinct CDR3 sequences, more than 3% occurring once. The receptor comes from a man aged 18 to 35 who received the YFV17D yellow fever vaccine. This material consisted of PBMCs, taken on the day of the yellow fever booster vaccination. The chain recombines TRBV5-5 with TRBJ2-7; D unclear. As DNA, the CDR3 is TGTGCCAGCAGCCCCCCCGCGCCATCGGCTTTGGGTTCTTACGAGCAGTACTTC. Amino acids: CASSPPAPSALGSYEQYF.